The 10 T cell receptor beta chains given below trace back to one sample, sequenced in a study of blood T cells in healthy people across ages. It was with a sample-barcoded 5' primer and a J-beta primer mix that a second PCR of roughly 7 to 11 cycles was run. Via MiXCR, TCRdb re-called the 5' RACE reads, giving one row per CDR3 protein. The data hold approximately 810,000 distinct CDR3 sequences, with around 36% observed a single time. The sample comprised blood. These receptors were taken from a man aged 18 to 29 in good health.

Worth noting for this clonotype: A single base separates this from a much larger clone, so it may be a read error. V gene TRBV5-1 combines with J gene TRBJ2-3; 13 bases align to TRBD2. Per germline, CDR1 SGHRS and CDR2 YFSETQ. The CDR3 totals 16 residues. The J segment lost 4 bases and the V segment lost 6 bases, leaving 8 bases of the junction unmatched. The CDR3 loop is CASNYRLAGGSDTQYF. The DNA for the CDR3 is TGCGCCAGCAACTATCGACTAGCGGGGGGATCAGATACGCAGTATTTT.

The chain uses TRBV6-5 and TRBJ2-5; the match to TRBD1 covers 7 bases. After removal of 4 bases from V and 1 base from J, the junction contained 3 bases not matched to a gene. Germline values: CDR1 MNHEY, CDR2 SVGAGI. The CDR3 spans 14 residues. CDR3 region: CASSSQGVQETQYF. The CDR3 DNA sequence: TGTGCCAGCAGTTCCCAGGGGGTCCAAGAGACCCAGTACTTC.

The table lists this clonotype with a few counts. This chain connects TRBV7-2 to TRBJ2-1, with 8 bases fitting TRBD1. This CDR3 has 14 residues. Germline V gives CDR1 SGHTA, CDR2 FQGNSA. With 5 bases clipped from V and 6 bases from J, the junction kept 6 bases outside the gene matches. The CDR3 DNA is TGTGCCAGCAGCCTGGACAGGGCCCCCAATGAGCAGTTCTTC. Amino acids: CASSLDRAPNEQFF.

The CDR3 nucleotides are TGTGCCAGCAGTTTAAATAATGTGGGGTCTGGAAACACCATATATTTT. This encodes CASSLNNVGSGNTIYF. The rearrangement uses TRBV12-3 or TRBV12-4 and TRBJ1-3; the D is unclear. This CDR3 is built from 16 residues. V was trimmed by 2 bases and J by 1 base, leaving 12 bases between them.

This clonotype was observed many times. The chain uses TRBV5-1 and TRBJ2-3, with TRBD1 identical over 12 bases. Per the germline V gene, CDR1 is SGHRS and CDR2 is YFSETQ. CDR3 length: 15 residues. V lost 3 bases to trimming and J lost 5 bases; unmatched junction nucleotides: 4. The CDR3 loop reads CASSSGTGGRDTQYF. The DNA of the CDR3 is TGCGCCAGCAGCTCCGGGACAGGGGGCAGAGATACGCAGTATTTT. The full variable domain, with the rest looked up from reference TRBV5-1 and TRBJ2-3, is KAGVTQTPRYLIKTRGQQVTLSCSPISGHRSVSWYQQTPGQGLQFLFEYFSETQRNKGNFPGRFSGRQFSNSRSEMNVSTLELGDSALYLCASSSGTGGRDTQYFGPGTRLTVL.

This clonotype was found a few times. The chain combines TRBV7-9 with TRBJ2-3, with 10 nucleotides matching TRBD1. V was pared by 4 bases and J by 3 bases, with 10 bases of the junction left unmatched. The CDR3 runs 17 residues. The germline V gene has CDR1 SEHNR and CDR2 FQNEAQ (reference sequence). The CDR3, as DNA: TGTGCCAGCAGCTCCGGGGGACAGGGGTGGAGAACAGATACGCAGTATTTT. It yields the protein CASSSGGQGWRTDTQYF.

V gene TRBV29-1 combines with J gene TRBJ1-1; possibly TRBD1 for D (6 bases). V shed 7 bases and J shed 0 bases, with 9 bases lying between them. CDR3 length: 12 amino acids. Germline CDR1 and CDR2: SQVTM and ANQGSEA. The CDR3 region is CSGGRLNTEAFF. CDR3 DNA: TGCAGCGGGGGGCGGTTGAACACTGAAGCTTTCTTT.

CDR3 loop: CASLASGEDTGELFF. Here the CDR3 DNA reads TGTGCCTCCCTAGCGTCGGGCGAGGACACCGGGGAGCTGTTTTTT. The chain links TRBV10-3 to TRBJ2-2; D possibly corresponds to TRBD2 (6 bases). The CDR3 covers 15 residues. Germline V CDR1 and CDR2: ENHRY, SYGVKD. With 11 bases removed from V and 3 bases from J, the gap between germline ends came to 19 bases.

The chain carries TRBV13 and TRBJ2-1; 8 nucleotides match TRBD2. The assigned J gene may be wrong: the sequence end matches TRBJ2-7 better. Germline values: CDR1 PRHDT, CDR2 FYEKMQ (reference sequence). The CDR3 is made up of 16 amino acids. The CDR3 coding sequence is TGTGCCAGCAGCAGACTAGCGTCCCGGGGCATTAATGAGCAGTACTTC. This sequence encodes CASSRLASRGINEQYF.

This chain links TRBV6-6 with TRBJ2-7, with 10 bases aligning to TRBD1. With 6 bases clipped from V and 12 bases from J, the junction kept 5 bases outside the gene matches. The CDR3 sequence is 11 residues long. Germline V gives CDR1 MNHNY, CDR2 SVGAGI (reference sequence). The CDR3 here is CASRNRDRGYF. In DNA, the CDR3 is TGTGCCAGCAGGAACCGGGACAGGGGGTACTTC.